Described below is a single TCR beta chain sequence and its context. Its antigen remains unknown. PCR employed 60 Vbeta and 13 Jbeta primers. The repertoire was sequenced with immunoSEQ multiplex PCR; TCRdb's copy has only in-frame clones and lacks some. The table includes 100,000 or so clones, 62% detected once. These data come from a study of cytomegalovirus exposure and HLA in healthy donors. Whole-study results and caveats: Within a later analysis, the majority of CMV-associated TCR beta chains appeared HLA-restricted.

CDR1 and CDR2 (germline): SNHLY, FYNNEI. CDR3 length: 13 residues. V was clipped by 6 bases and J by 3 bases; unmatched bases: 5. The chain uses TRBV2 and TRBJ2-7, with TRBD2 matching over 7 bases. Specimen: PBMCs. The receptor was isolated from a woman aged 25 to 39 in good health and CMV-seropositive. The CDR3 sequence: CASRKSGVYEQYF. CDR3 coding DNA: TGTGCCAGCAGGAAGAGCGGGGTCTACGAGCAGTACTTC.